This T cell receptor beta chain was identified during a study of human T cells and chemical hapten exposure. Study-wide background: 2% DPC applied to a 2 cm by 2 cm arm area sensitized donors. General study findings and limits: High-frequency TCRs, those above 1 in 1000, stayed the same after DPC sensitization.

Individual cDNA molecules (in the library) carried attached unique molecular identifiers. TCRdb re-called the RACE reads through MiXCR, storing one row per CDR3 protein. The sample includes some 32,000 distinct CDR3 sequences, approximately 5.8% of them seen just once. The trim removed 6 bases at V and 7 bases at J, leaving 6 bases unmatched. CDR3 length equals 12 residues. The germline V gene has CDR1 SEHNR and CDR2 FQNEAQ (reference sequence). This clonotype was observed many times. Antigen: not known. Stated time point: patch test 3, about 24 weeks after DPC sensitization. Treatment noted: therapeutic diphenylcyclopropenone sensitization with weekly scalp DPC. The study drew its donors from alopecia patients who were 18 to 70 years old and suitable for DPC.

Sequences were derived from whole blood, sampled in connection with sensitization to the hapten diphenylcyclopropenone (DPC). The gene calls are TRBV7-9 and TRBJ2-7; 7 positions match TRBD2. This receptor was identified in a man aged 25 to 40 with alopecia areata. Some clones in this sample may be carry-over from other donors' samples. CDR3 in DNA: TGTGCCAGCAGTCCCTCTAGCGGAGAGCAGTACTTC. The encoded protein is CASSPSSGEQYF.